This is a list of T cell receptor beta chains from one sample in a study of CD8 T cells in Susac syndrome. TCRdb reanalysed the immunoSEQ multiplex PCR reads using MiXCR and keeps one entry per CDR3 protein. The data contain a few hundred thousand distinct CDR3 sequences, approximately 84% of them singletons. Specimen: CD8+ T cells from PBMCs. The receptors were gathered from a human donor with multiple sclerosis. CDR3s include the opening cysteine and the closing phenylalanine or tryptophan. The order of the fields is D gene, V gene, J gene, clone size, CDR3 length, CDR3 protein, CDR3 DNA. The D gene is left open where the match is weak. Clone size is given for some rows only: seen once, a few or many times, or a class if the clone is expanded.

d_call: NA; v_call: TRBV5-5; j_call: TRBJ2-1; clone_size: NA; cdr3_length: 16; cdr3_aa: CASSFYFSGANNEQFF; cdr3_nt: TGTGCCAGCAGCTTTTATTTCTCGGGGGCGAACAATGAGCAGTTCTTC
d_call: TRBD2; v_call: TRBV5-1; j_call: TRBJ2-3; clone_size: NA; cdr3_length: 16; cdr3_aa: CASSWREPSSTDTQYF; cdr3_nt: TGCGCCAGCAGCTGGCGGGAGCCTTCTAGCACAGATACGCAGTATTTT
d_call: NA; v_call: TRBV7-8; j_call: TRBJ1-4; clone_size: once; cdr3_length: 16; cdr3_aa: CASSLASAPGDKKLFF; cdr3_nt: TGTGCCAGCAGCTTAGCGTCAGCGCCGGGGGATAAAAAACTGTTTTTT
d_call: TRBD1; v_call: TRBV30; j_call: TRBJ2-7; clone_size: NA; cdr3_length: 14; cdr3_aa: CAWSFTGGRDEQYF; cdr3_nt: TGTGCCTGGAGTTTTACAGGGGGCAGGGACGAGCAGTACTTC
d_call: NA; v_call: TRBV28; j_call: TRBJ1-5; clone_size: NA; cdr3_length: 17; cdr3_aa: CASSSPKQGISNQPQHF; cdr3_nt: TGTGCCAGCAGTTCTCCCAAACAGGGAATAAGCAATCAGCCCCAGCATTTT
d_call: NA; v_call: TRBV21-1; j_call: TRBJ2-6; clone_size: once; cdr3_length: 14; cdr3_aa: CASRDRAGANVLTF; cdr3_nt: TGTGCCAGCAGGGACAGGGCTGGGGCCAACGTCCTGACTTTC
d_call: NA; v_call: TRBV4-1; j_call: TRBJ1-4; clone_size: NA; cdr3_length: 12; cdr3_aa: CASSNWGRALFF; cdr3_nt: TGCGCCAGCAGCAACTGGGGCAGGGCACTGTTTTTT
d_call: TRBD1; v_call: TRBV19; j_call: TRBJ1-2; clone_size: NA; cdr3_length: 11; cdr3_aa: CASSLRGFIAF; cdr3_nt: TGTGCCAGTAGTCTCAGGGGGTTCATCGCCTTC
d_call: TRBD1; v_call: TRBV27; j_call: TRBJ2-7; clone_size: NA; cdr3_length: 14; cdr3_aa: CASSLGTGGKEQYF; cdr3_nt: TGTGCCAGCAGTCTAGGGACAGGTGGGAAGGAGCAGTACTTC
d_call: NA; v_call: TRBV28; j_call: TRBJ1-1; clone_size: NA; cdr3_length: 12; cdr3_aa: CASSLGGGQAFF; cdr3_nt: TGTGCCAGCAGTTTAGGTGGGGGGCAAGCTTTCTTT
d_call: NA; v_call: TRBV3-1; j_call: TRBJ2-7; clone_size: NA; cdr3_length: 13; cdr3_aa: CASSQDKAYEQYF; cdr3_nt: TGTGCCAGCAGCCAAGACAAGGCCTACGAGCAGTACTTC
d_call: NA; v_call: TRBV4-1; j_call: TRBJ1-1; clone_size: NA; cdr3_length: 15; cdr3_aa: CASSQVPREDTEAFF; cdr3_nt: TGCGCCAGCAGCCAAGTACCCAGGGAAGACACTGAAGCTTTCTTT
d_call: NA; v_call: TRBV29-1; j_call: TRBJ2-7; clone_size: NA; cdr3_length: 11; cdr3_aa: CSVERGPEQYF; cdr3_nt: TGCAGCGTTGAACGAGGCCCCGAGCAGTACTTC
d_call: NA; v_call: TRBV11-2; j_call: TRBJ2-7; clone_size: NA; cdr3_length: 16; cdr3_aa: CASSLDRPTADYEQYF; cdr3_nt: TGTGCCAGCAGCTTAGACCGCCCCACAGCGGACTACGAGCAGTACTTC
d_call: NA; v_call: TRBV20-1; j_call: TRBJ2-5; clone_size: few; cdr3_length: 13; cdr3_aa: CSAREQGSQSQYF; cdr3_nt: TGCAGTGCTAGAGAGCAGGGATCCCAGTCCCAGTACTTC
d_call: NA; v_call: TRBV23-1; j_call: TRBJ1-1; clone_size: NA; cdr3_length: 15; cdr3_aa: CASSQGGSGIPEAFF; cdr3_nt: TGCGCCAGCAGTCAGGGAGGGAGCGGGATCCCTGAAGCTTTCTTT
d_call: NA; v_call: TRBV27; j_call: TRBJ1-4; clone_size: NA; cdr3_length: 13; cdr3_aa: CASSFRDNEKLFF; cdr3_nt: TGTGCCAGCAGTTTTAGGGATAATGAAAAACTGTTTTTT
d_call: NA; v_call: TRBV19; j_call: TRBJ2-1; clone_size: NA; cdr3_length: 15; cdr3_aa: CASSILGGSYNEQFF; cdr3_nt: TGTGCCAGTAGTATTTTAGGCGGCTCCTACAATGAGCAGTTCTTC
d_call: TRBD2; v_call: TRBV2; j_call: TRBJ2-5; clone_size: NA; cdr3_length: 15; cdr3_aa: CASSGLAGTAETQYF; cdr3_nt: TGTGCCAGCTCGGGCCTAGCGGGAACGGCGGAGACCCAGTACTTC
d_call: NA; v_call: TRBV28; j_call: TRBJ2-1; clone_size: NA; cdr3_length: 14; cdr3_aa: CASSLLVSYNEQFF; cdr3_nt: TGTGCCAGCAGTTTATTAGTATCCTACAATGAGCAGTTCTTC
d_call: NA; v_call: TRBV30; j_call: TRBJ2-1; clone_size: NA; cdr3_length: 12; cdr3_aa: CAWSVARNEQFF; cdr3_nt: TGTGCCTGGAGTGTAGCGCGCAATGAGCAGTTCTTC
d_call: NA; v_call: TRBV7-3; j_call: TRBJ2-7; clone_size: NA; cdr3_length: 15; cdr3_aa: CASSLAAGTSYEQYF; cdr3_nt: TGTGCCAGCAGCTTAGCGGCGGGGACCTCCTACGAGCAGTACTTC
d_call: NA; v_call: TRBV19; j_call: TRBJ1-5; clone_size: NA; cdr3_length: 16; cdr3_aa: CASTWTDGYSNQPQHF; cdr3_nt: TGTGCCAGTACTTGGACCGACGGCTATAGCAATCAGCCCCAGCATTTT
d_call: NA; v_call: TRBV30; j_call: TRBJ2-1; clone_size: NA; cdr3_length: 12; cdr3_aa: CAWSWMDNEQFF; cdr3_nt: TGTGCCTGGAGTTGGATGGACAATGAGCAGTTCTTC
d_call: TRBD2; v_call: TRBV7-9; j_call: TRBJ2-7; clone_size: NA; cdr3_length: 15; cdr3_aa: CASSRLQAGGHEQYF; cdr3_nt: TGTGCCAGCAGCAGGTTGCAAGCGGGAGGCCACGAGCAGTACTTC
d_call: TRBD1; v_call: TRBV20-1; j_call: TRBJ2-7; clone_size: NA; cdr3_length: 14; cdr3_aa: CSARVGTGAYEQYF; cdr3_nt: TGCAGTGCTAGAGTTGGGACAGGGGCCTACGAGCAGTACTTC
d_call: TRBD2; v_call: TRBV27; j_call: TRBJ2-7; clone_size: once; cdr3_length: 15; cdr3_aa: CASSQTSGRWYEQYF; cdr3_nt: TGTGCCAGCAGCCAGACTAGCGGGAGATGGTACGAGCAGTACTTC
d_call: TRBD1; v_call: TRBV7-9; j_call: TRBJ2-1; clone_size: NA; cdr3_length: 15; cdr3_aa: CASSLGTGEVNEQFF; cdr3_nt: TGTGCCAGCAGCTTAGGGACAGGGGAGGTAAATGAGCAGTTCTTC
d_call: NA; v_call: TRBV13; j_call: TRBJ1-5; clone_size: NA; cdr3_length: 14; cdr3_aa: CASSLKGGSQPQHF; cdr3_nt: TGTGCCAGCAGCTTAAAAGGGGGGTCTCAGCCCCAGCATTTT
d_call: NA; v_call: TRBV9; j_call: TRBJ2-6; clone_size: once; cdr3_length: 16; cdr3_aa: CASSVGRGAGANVLTF; cdr3_nt: TGTGCCAGCAGCGTAGGGCGGGGAGCTGGGGCCAACGTCCTGACTTTC
d_call: NA; v_call: TRBV24-1; j_call: TRBJ2-7; clone_size: NA; cdr3_length: 15; cdr3_aa: CAPLWGGRLSNEQYF; cdr3_nt: TGTGCCCCTTTGTGGGGAGGACGACTAAGCAACGAGCAGTACTTC
d_call: TRBD2; v_call: TRBV27; j_call: TRBJ2-2; clone_size: NA; cdr3_length: 15; cdr3_aa: CASTRLAENTGELFF; cdr3_nt: TGTGCCAGCACCCGACTAGCGGAGAACACCGGGGAGCTGTTTTTT
d_call: NA; v_call: TRBV7-9; j_call: TRBJ1-2; clone_size: NA; cdr3_length: 13; cdr3_aa: CASSATGDYGYTF; cdr3_nt: TGTGCCAGCAGCGCCACGGGGGACTATGGCTACACCTTC
d_call: NA; v_call: TRBV7-9; j_call: TRBJ2-1; clone_size: once; cdr3_length: 12; cdr3_aa: CASSLDGSEQFF; cdr3_nt: TGTGCCAGCAGCTTAGACGGGAGTGAGCAGTTCTTC
d_call: NA; v_call: TRBV5-5; j_call: TRBJ1-2; clone_size: once; cdr3_length: 14; cdr3_aa: CASSFENSPYGYTF; cdr3_nt: TGTGCCAGCAGCTTCGAGAACAGCCCCTATGGCTACACCTTC
d_call: NA; v_call: TRBV20-1; j_call: TRBJ2-2; clone_size: NA; cdr3_length: 13; cdr3_aa: CSGLGQNTGELFF; cdr3_nt: TGCAGTGGACTGGGACAGAACACCGGGGAGCTGTTTTTT